The 19 T cell receptor beta chains reported below all come from one sample, sequenced in a study of response to subunit inactivated influenza vaccine. TCRdb processed the RT-PCR reads anew with MiXCR; each CDR3 protein has one entry. The sample carries 750,000 to 850,000 distinct CDR3 sequences, roughly 20% recorded once. Material: PBMCs from blood, obtained roughly 5 days after vaccination. The receptor set was obtained from a man between 45 and 60 years old who received an inactivated influenza vaccine.

This clonotype was counted between two and nine times. This chain connects TRBV4-1 to TRBJ1-5; TRBD1 aligns across 7 bases. This CDR3 contains 15 residues. Trimming took 4 bases from V and 7 from J; bases not matched to a gene: 10. CDR1 is MGHRA, CDR2 YSYEKL, per germline. CDR3 residues: CASSPDPGQYQPQHF. The CDR3, as DNA: TGCGCCAGCAGCCCCGACCCGGGACAGTACCAGCCCCAGCATTTT.

This clonotype was seen a few times. The chain links TRBV20-1 to TRBJ1-2, with 7 positions matching TRBD1. This CDR3 spans 13 amino acids. The germline V gene encodes CDR1 DFQATT and CDR2 SNEGSKA (reference sequence). The V gene end was trimmed by 2 bases and the J gene end by 8 bases; junction bases not matched to a gene: 8. The CDR3 reads CSARQGGERGYTF. The CDR3 bases are TGCAGTGCTAGACAGGGGGGGGAGCGCGGCTACACCTTC.

V usage is TRBV7-6 and J usage is TRBJ1-6, with D perhaps TRBD1 (6 bases). This CDR3 spans 19 amino acids. V was cut by 5 bases and J by 9 bases, with 29 bases left in between. CDR1 and CDR2 from the germline V gene are SGHVS and FNYEAQ. The chain's CDR3 is CASSRSFSGGGLLGSPLHF. The CDR3 DNA follows: TGTGCCAGCAGCCGCTCTTTCAGCGGCGGGGGGCTTTTGGGTTCACCCCTCCACTTT. The full variable domain, rest sourced from reference TRBV7-6 and TRBJ1-6, is GAGVSQSPRYKVTKRGQDVALRCDPISGHVSLYWYRQALGQGPEFLTYFNYEAQQDKSGLPNDRFSAERPEGSISTLTIQRTEQRDSAMYRCASSRSFSGGGLLGSPLHFGNGTRLTVT.

This clonotype occurred a few times. The rearrangement uses TRBV7-9 and TRBJ2-7; tentatively, D is TRBD1 or TRBD2 (5 bases each). The CDR3 is 14 amino acids. The germline CDR1 and CDR2 sequences are SEHNR and FQNEAQ (reference sequence). The V gene lost 5 bases and the J gene lost 3 bases, with 14 bases spanning the gap. DNA for the CDR3: TGTGCCAGCAGCCGACAAGGGACCGGCTACGAGCAGTACTTC. Translation gives CASSRQGTGYEQYF. Based on the CDR3 plus reference TRBV7-9 and TRBJ2-7, the full variable domain is DTGVSQNPRHKITKRGQNVTFRCDPISEHNRLYWYRQTLGQGPEFLTYFQNEAQLEKSRLLSDRFSAERPKGSFSTLEIQRTEQGDSAMYLCASSRQGTGYEQYFGPGTRLTVT.

This clonotype was seen only a few times. V is TRBV5-1 and J is TRBJ1-4; TRBD1 agrees at 7 bases. Germline V gene data show CDR1 as SGHRS and CDR2 as YFSETQ. V lost 2 bases, J lost 3 bases, and 4 bases stayed unmatched. This CDR3 is built from 15 residues. This CDR3 reads CASSLQGQPNEKLFF. The CDR3 DNA is TGCGCCAGCAGCTTACAGGGACAGCCTAATGAAAAACTGTTTTTT.

V and J are TRBV27 and TRBJ2-7, with D possibly matching TRBD1 (6 bases). The CDR3 is 15 amino acids. CDR1 and CDR2 from the germline V gene are MNHEY and SMNVEV (reference sequence). The germline V and J ends were trimmed by 5 bases and 3 bases, with 17 bases remaining between them. The CDR3 nucleotides read TGTGCCAGCAGTGCCTCAGGGGTTCGAATCTACGAGCAGTACTTC. This gives the protein CASSASGVRIYEQYF.

This clonotype was recorded a few times. At one end the junction does not follow the germline gene, possibly because of a read error. The gene calls are TRBV7-7 and TRBJ2-5; D possibly matches TRBD1 or TRBD2 (5 bases each). This CDR3 spans 13 amino acids. CDR1 SSHAT and CDR2 FNYEAQ come from the germline V gene (reference sequence). The CDR3 nucleotides read TGTGCTAGCAGCAGGGACGGGAAAGGGACCCAGTACTTC. Its protein is CASSRDGKGTQYF.

This clonotype was seen a handful of times. CDR3 sequence reads: CASSVQGTGGQETQYF. CDR3 DNA sequence: TGTGCCAGCAGCGTACAGGGGACAGGGGGCCAAGAGACCCAGTACTTC. The chain employs TRBV9 and TRBJ2-5, with 11 bases that match TRBD1. CDR1 is SGDLS and CDR2 is YYNGEE in the germline V gene. The CDR3 spans 16 residues. The ends lost 1 base at V and 1 base at J; junction bases unmatched: 3.

The rearrangement links TRBV24-1 to TRBJ1-3; D might be TRBD1 (6 bases). The V end lost 3 bases, the J end lost 4 bases, and 24 bases lay between the germline ends. The CDR3 has 19 residues. Germline V gene sequence: CDR1 KGHDR, CDR2 SFDVKD. This CDR3 reads CATSDPEKTQGRRGNTIYF. Here the CDR3 DNA reads TGTGCCACCAGTGATCCGGAGAAAACCCAGGGGAGGCGCGGAAACACCATATATTTT.

This chain links TRBV7-2 with TRBJ2-2; D is unresolved. Trimming left V 5 bases short and J 9 bases short, with 10 bases between. CDR1 is SGHTA, CDR2 FQGNSA, per germline. The CDR3 extends over 12 amino acids. The CDR3 coding sequence is TGTGCCAGCAGCCGAACCTTCAGGGAGCTGTTTTTT. It encodes CASSRTFRELFF.

The chain uses TRBV29-1 and TRBJ2-7, with 7 nucleotides matching TRBD1. The CDR3 totals 13 residues. The V and J ends lost 3 bases and 3 bases, in that order; junction bases with no gene match: 5. Looked up from germline, CDR1 is SQVTM and CDR2 is ANQGSEA. CDR3 in amino acids: CSVDGGQLYEQYF. The CDR3 DNA reads TGCAGCGTTGATGGGGGACAGCTCTACGAGCAGTACTTC.

The chain uses TRBV27 and TRBJ2-5; 7 nucleotides line up with TRBD2. In germline, CDR1 is MNHEY, CDR2 SMNVEV (reference sequence). The ends lost 10 bases at V and 2 bases at J; junction bases unmatched: 13. CDR3 length: 15 residues. The CDR3 sequence is CATGGLAGVQETQYF. DNA for the CDR3: TGTGCCACCGGGGGTCTCGCGGGGGTGCAAGAGACCCAGTACTTC.

This clonotype turned up a few times. This chain links TRBV27 with TRBJ2-2; D remains ambiguous. CDR1 and CDR2 from the germline V gene are MNHEY and SMNVEV (reference sequence). The V and J ends lost 3 bases and 5 bases respectively, with 16 bases between them. CDR3 size: 16 residues. CDR3 residues: CASSFSSDVVTGELFF. The CDR3, as DNA: TGTGCCAGCAGTTTTAGCTCAGATGTGGTAACCGGGGAGCTGTTTTTT.

This chain links TRBV5-6 with TRBJ1-6; 10 bases are shared with TRBD1. J gave up 10 bases and V 4 bases, and 8 bases lay outside the gene matches. Germline V gives CDR1 SGHDT, CDR2 YYEEEE. The CDR3 sequence is 15 residues long. The CDR3 nucleotides read TGTGCCAGCAGCAACCGGGACAGGGGTTACTCACCCCTCCACTTT. Residues: CASSNRDRGYSPLHF.

The rearrangement links TRBV5-5 to TRBJ2-7, with D tentatively TRBD1 (6 bases). Between the trimmed V and J ends, which lost 3 bases and 4 bases, there was a span of 14 bases. The CDR3 totals 14 residues. Germline values: CDR1 SGHKS, CDR2 YYEKEE (reference sequence). DNA of the CDR3: TGTGCCAGCAGCTCCGACAGGTATGGGTACGAGCAGTACTTC. Its translation is CASSSDRYGYEQYF.

The sample holds many counts of this clonotype. This chain connects TRBV5-1 to TRBJ1-2, with D perhaps TRBD1 (5 bases). Germline-derived CDR1 and CDR2 are SGHRS and YFSETQ. This CDR3 region has 14 residues. Trimming stripped 4 bases from V and 5 bases from J, with 15 bases between. The CDR3 is CASSPGQGQYGYTF. The DNA of the CDR3 is TGCGCCAGCAGCCCCGGCCAGGGTCAATATGGCTACACCTTC.

This clonotype was observed a handful of times. The chain uses TRBV3-1 and TRBJ2-1; D is uncertain. V shed 0 bases and J shed 7 bases, with 10 bases lying between them. The CDR3 is 14 residues long. Per the germline V gene, CDR1 is LGHDT and CDR2 is YNNKEL (reference sequence). In nucleotides, the CDR3 is TGTGCCAGCAGCCAAGATCTTCCCTGGAATGAGCAGTTCTTC. Protein product: CASSQDLPWNEQFF.

This clonotype was found many times. This sequence joins TRBV20-1 and TRBJ2-7; 10 positions match TRBD1. CDR3 size: 15 residues. Germline loops: CDR1 DFQATT, CDR2 SNEGSKA (reference sequence). After removal of 5 bases from V and 4 bases from J, the junction contained 11 bases not matched to a gene. The CDR3 reads CSARNLGQGSYEQYF. CDR3 in DNA: TGCAGTGCTCGTAATTTGGGACAGGGGAGTTACGAGCAGTACTTC.

The chain's CDR3 is CASSLALASREQYF. CDR3 DNA: TGTGCCAGCAGCTTAGCCCTTGCAAGCCGGGAGCAGTACTTC. The chain joins TRBV11-2 to TRBJ2-7; no clear D. This CDR3 is 14 amino acids long. Germline loops: CDR1 SGHAT, CDR2 FQNNGV. V was clipped by 1 base and J by 7 bases, with 14 bases between them.